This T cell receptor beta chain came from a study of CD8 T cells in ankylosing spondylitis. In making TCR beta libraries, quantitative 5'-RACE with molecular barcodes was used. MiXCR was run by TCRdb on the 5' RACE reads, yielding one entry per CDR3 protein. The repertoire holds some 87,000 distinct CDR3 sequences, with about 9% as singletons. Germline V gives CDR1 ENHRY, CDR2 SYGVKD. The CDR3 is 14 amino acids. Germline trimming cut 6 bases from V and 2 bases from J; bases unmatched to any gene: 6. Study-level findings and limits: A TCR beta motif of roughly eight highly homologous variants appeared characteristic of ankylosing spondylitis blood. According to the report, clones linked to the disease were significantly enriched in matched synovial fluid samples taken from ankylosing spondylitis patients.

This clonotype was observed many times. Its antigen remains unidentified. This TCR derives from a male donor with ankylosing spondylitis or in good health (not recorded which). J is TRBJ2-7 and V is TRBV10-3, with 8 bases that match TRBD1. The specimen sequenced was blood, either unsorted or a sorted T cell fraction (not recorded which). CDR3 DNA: TGTGCCATCAGCACCGGACAGGGTACCTACGAGCAGTACTTC. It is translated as CAISTGQGTYEQYF.